The next 19 T cell receptor beta chains were all read from a single sample in a study of blood T cell repertoires in COVID-19 (TCRdb year 2020). Library construction relied on the immunoSEQ multiplex PCR assay. Here the immuneACCESS table is served through TCRdb, limited to in-frame sequences with V and J called. Missing clones are a known gap in these copies; in checked studies unresolved V genes cover under half, and the rest lacks a known reason. Counted in this sample were over 250,000 clones; around 88% of them appeared once. The leading ten clones occupy around 13% of the sample. Input material: peripheral blood. The source of these receptors is a woman in her 70s with COVID-19, enrolled during active disease.

J is TRBJ2-5 and V is TRBV7-2; D uncertain. The CDR3 has 14 amino acids. V was shortened by 3 bases and J by 6 bases, with 14 bases between the two germline ends. From germline, CDR1 is SGHTA and CDR2 FQGNSA. The CDR3 coding sequence is TGTGCCAGCAGCTTTCAATCGGGTAGACAGACCCAGTACTTC. Translated, it gives CASSFQSGRQTQYF.

The gene calls are TRBV5-4 and TRBJ2-2; 9 bases align to TRBD1. The CDR3 runs to 16 residues. V trimming: 5 bases; J trimming: 7 bases; junction bases outside the gene matches: 12. Germline assignment: CDR1 SGHNT and CDR2 YYREEE (reference sequence). The CDR3 DNA follows: TGTGCCAGCAGTCCTACACAGGGGGCGCAAGGCGGGGAGCTGTTTTTT. Its protein is CASSPTQGAQGGELFF.

The gene calls are TRBV21-1 and TRBJ2-7; TRBD1 was called by the table and not checked on the DNA. TRBV21-1 is a recognized pseudogene. The CDR3 runs 15 residues. The CDR3 DNA follows: TGTGCCAGCAGCAAAGGTCAGGGACAGGGCTACGAGCAGTACTTC. It specifies CASSKGQGQGYEQYF.

The chain has TRBV6-1 and TRBJ1-2; 11 nucleotides match TRBD1. The CDR3 contains 16 residues. The germline V gene encodes CDR1 MNHNS and CDR2 SASEGT. V dropped 1 base and J dropped 8; count of bases not matched to a gene: 9. CDR3 coding DNA: TGTGCCAGCAGTGAAGAGAGGACAGGGGGCCAAGGAGGCTACACCTTC. As protein: CASSEERTGGQGGYTF.

The chain couples TRBV19 to TRBJ1-1; 7 nucleotides line up with TRBD1. The CDR3 has 15 residues. Germline V CDR1 and CDR2: LNHDA, SQIVND (reference sequence). V was clipped by 4 bases and J by 5 bases; unmatched bases: 10. The DNA for the CDR3 is TGTGCCAGTAGTAGGGGCACAGGGGTGAGGACTGAAGCTTTCTTT. It yields the protein CASSRGTGVRTEAFF.

The V and J genes are TRBV2 and TRBJ1-4, with TRBD1 identical over 10 bases. This CDR3 has 15 residues. CDR1 and CDR2 (germline): SNHLY, FYNNEI. V gave up 5 bases and J gave up 7 bases; unmatched junction bases: 7. The CDR3 region has the DNA TGTGCCAGCAGTCCTCAGACAGGGGGCGGTGAAAAACTGTTTTTT. It yields the protein CASSPQTGGGEKLFF.

V gene TRBV2 combines with J gene TRBJ1-5; D is perhaps TRBD1 (5 bases). Germline lookup yields CDR1 SNHLY and CDR2 FYNNEI. The V end lost 5 bases, the J end lost 1 base, and 12 bases lay between the germline ends. The CDR3 contains 15 residues. CDR3 sequence reads: CASSFQGLSNQPQHF. The DNA for the CDR3 is TGTGCCAGCAGTTTTCAGGGTTTGAGCAATCAGCCCCAGCATTTT.

The gene calls are TRBV4-1 and TRBJ1-2, with D hard to call. Trimming pared 2 bases from V and 2 bases from J, leaving 9 bases between. Germline V CDR1 and CDR2: MGHRA, YSYEKL. This CDR3 comprises 14 residues. CDR3 region: CASSQPGGNYGYTF. Written as DNA, the CDR3 is TGCGCCAGCAGCCAACCTGGCGGGAACTATGGCTACACCTTC.

The chain recombines TRBV2 with TRBJ1-1; D is unresolved. The CDR3 covers 13 residues. The germline V gene encodes CDR1 SNHLY and CDR2 FYNNEI. V lost 6 bases to trimming and J lost 3 bases, with 11 bases between them. The CDR3 DNA sequence: TGTGCCAGCAGCCTTTCGGGAGACACTGAAGCTTTCTTT. Translating gives CASSLSGDTEAFF.

J is TRBJ1-5 and V is TRBV27, with 8 bases fitting TRBD1. After removal of 2 bases from V and 2 bases from J, the junction contained 2 bases not matched to a gene. This CDR3 contains 15 residues. Looked up from germline, CDR1 is MNHEY and CDR2 is SMNVEV (reference sequence). For the CDR3, the DNA is TGTGCCAGCAGTTTACAGGGGGCTGGCAATCAGCCCCAGCATTTT. Amino acid sequence: CASSLQGAGNQPQHF.

The chain employs TRBV28 and TRBJ1-4; D not certain. The germline V gene has CDR1 MDHEN and CDR2 SYDVKM. There are 13 residues in the CDR3. V lost 3 bases to trimming and J lost 5 bases, with 7 bases between them. The CDR3 DNA sequence: TGTGCCAGCAGTTTTGCGACAAATGAAAAACTGTTTTTT. Translated, it gives CASSFATNEKLFF.

This clone has a single count. The rearrangement joins TRBV15 to TRBJ1-1, with a possible D match to TRBD1 (6 bases). Germline CDR1 and CDR2: LNHNV and YYDKDF (reference sequence). Deletions cut 6 bases from V and 1 base from J, with 18 bases between. The CDR3 spans 16 residues. The CDR3 DNA reads as TGTGCCACCAGTACCTACAGGGAGGGGACGAACACTGAAGCTTTCTTT. The encoded protein is CATSTYREGTNTEAFF.

This chain connects TRBV7-2 to TRBJ1-1; tentatively, D is TRBD1 (6 bases). CDR3 length: 12 amino acids. V lost 1 base and J 10 bases, leaving 10 bases between the germline ends. CDR1 and CDR2 from the germline V gene are SGHTA and FQGNSA. CDR3 amino acids: CASSLVPGVAFF. The CDR3 nucleotides are TGTGCCAGCAGCTTAGTCCCAGGGGTAGCTTTCTTT. Full variable domain (missing parts from reference TRBV7-2 and TRBJ1-1): GAGVSQSPSNKVTEKGKDVELRCDPISGHTALYWYRQSLGQGLEFLIYFQGNSAPDKSGLPSDRFSAERTGGSVSTLTIQRTQQEDSAVYLCASSLVPGVAFFGQGTRLTVV.

A word on this clone: One junction end disagrees with the germline gene, perhaps due to a read error. This chain joins TRBV10-3 and TRBJ2-5; 7 positions agree with TRBD2. The CDR3 is 19 amino acids. Germline assignment: CDR1 ENHRY and CDR2 SYGVKD. The chain's CDR3 is CAISEFDGPRLAAQETQYF. The DNA for the CDR3 is TGTGCCATCAGCGAGTTTGACGGGCCCCGACTAGCAGCCCAAGAGACCCAGTACTTC.

This clone was found a few times. The rearrangement uses TRBV9 and TRBJ1-6; TRBD1 matches 11 bases. CDR3 length: 15 residues. The germline V gene has CDR1 SGDLS and CDR2 YYNGEE. Trimming cost V 5 bases and J 7 bases; bases outside gene matches: 5. The chain's CDR3 is CASSQGQGGNSPLHF. In DNA form, the CDR3 reads TGTGCCAGCAGTCAGGGACAGGGGGGAAATTCACCCCTCCACTTT.

The J gene is TRBJ1-6, the V gene TRBV7-2, with D hard to call. Germline V gene sequence: CDR1 SGHTA, CDR2 FQGNSA. Trimming removed 3 bases from V and 14 bases from J, with 8 bases in between. This CDR3 is 11 amino acids long. The CDR3 here is CASSLGAALHF. The CDR3 DNA reads as TGTGCCAGCAGCTTGGGTGCGGCCCTCCACTTT.

V usage is TRBV12-3 or TRBV12-4 and J usage is TRBJ1-1; a possible D gene is TRBD1 (6 bases). The V gene lost 4 bases and the J gene lost 11 bases, with 17 bases spanning the gap. This CDR3 comprises 13 residues. CDR3 protein: CASSSTGFLGAFF. The CDR3 coding sequence is TGTGCCAGCAGTTCGACAGGTTTTCTAGGTGCTTTCTTT.

This clone was picked up a small number of times. V usage is TRBV5-3 and J usage is TRBJ1-5; D is uncertain. TRBV5-3 is marked as an open reading frame, function uncertain. V was trimmed by 4 bases and J by 3 bases, leaving 17 bases between them. The CDR3 has 16 residues. CDR3 DNA sequence: TGTGCCAGAAGCGGGCGCCTACAGAAATCCAATCAGCCCCAGCATTTT. Protein product: CARSGRLQKSNQPQHF.

The chain uses TRBV3-1 (or the pseudogene TRBV3-2) and TRBJ2-5; 8 bases fit TRBD2. Germline-derived CDR1 and CDR2 are LGHDT and YNNKEL (reference sequence). CDR3 length equals 12 residues. The V and J ends lost 4 bases and 5 bases, in that order; junction bases with no gene match: 0. DNA for the CDR3: TGTGCCAGCAGCCCGGGGGGGGAGACCCAGTACTTC. This gives the protein CASSPGGETQYF.